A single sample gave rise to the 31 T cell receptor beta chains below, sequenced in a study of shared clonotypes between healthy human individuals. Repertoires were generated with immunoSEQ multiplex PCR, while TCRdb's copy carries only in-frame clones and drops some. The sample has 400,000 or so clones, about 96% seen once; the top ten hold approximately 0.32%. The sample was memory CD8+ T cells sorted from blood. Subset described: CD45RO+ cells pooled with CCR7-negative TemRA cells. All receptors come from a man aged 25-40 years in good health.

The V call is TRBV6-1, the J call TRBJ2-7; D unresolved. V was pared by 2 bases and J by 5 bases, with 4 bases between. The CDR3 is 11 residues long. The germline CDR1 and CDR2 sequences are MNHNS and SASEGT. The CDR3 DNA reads TGTGCCAGCAGTGAAACTCACGAGCAGTACTTC. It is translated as CASSETHEQYF.

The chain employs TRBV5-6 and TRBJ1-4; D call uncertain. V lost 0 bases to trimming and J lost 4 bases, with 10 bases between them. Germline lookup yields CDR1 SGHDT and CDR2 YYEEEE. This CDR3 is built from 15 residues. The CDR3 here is CASSLGPGFNEKLFF. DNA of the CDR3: TGTGCCAGCAGCTTGGGTCCAGGATTTAATGAAAAACTGTTTTTT. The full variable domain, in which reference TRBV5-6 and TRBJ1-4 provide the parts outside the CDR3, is DAGVTQSPTHLIKTRGQQVTLRCSPKSGHDTVSWYQQALGQGPQFIFQYYEEEERQRGNFPDRFSGHQFPNYSSELNVNALLLGDSALYLCASSLGPGFNEKLFFGSGTQLSVL.

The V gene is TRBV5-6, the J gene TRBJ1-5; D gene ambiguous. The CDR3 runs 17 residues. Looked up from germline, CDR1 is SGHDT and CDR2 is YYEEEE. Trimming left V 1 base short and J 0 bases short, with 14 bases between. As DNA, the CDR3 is TGTGCCAGCAGCTTGAAAGAGTCAGCTTATAGCAATCAGCCCCAGCATTTT. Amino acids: CASSLKESAYSNQPQHF.

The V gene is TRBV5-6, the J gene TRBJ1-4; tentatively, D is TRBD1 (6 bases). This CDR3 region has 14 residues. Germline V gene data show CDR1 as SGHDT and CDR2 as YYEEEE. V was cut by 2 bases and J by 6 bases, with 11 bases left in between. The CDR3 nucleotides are TGTGCCAGCAGCTTAAAACAGGGAGATGAAAAACTGTTTTTT. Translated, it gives CASSLKQGDEKLFF. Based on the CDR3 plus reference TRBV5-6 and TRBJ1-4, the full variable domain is DAGVTQSPTHLIKTRGQQVTLRCSPKSGHDTVSWYQQALGQGPQFIFQYYEEEERQRGNFPDRFSGHQFPNYSSELNVNALLLGDSALYLCASSLKQGDEKLFFGSGTQLSVL.

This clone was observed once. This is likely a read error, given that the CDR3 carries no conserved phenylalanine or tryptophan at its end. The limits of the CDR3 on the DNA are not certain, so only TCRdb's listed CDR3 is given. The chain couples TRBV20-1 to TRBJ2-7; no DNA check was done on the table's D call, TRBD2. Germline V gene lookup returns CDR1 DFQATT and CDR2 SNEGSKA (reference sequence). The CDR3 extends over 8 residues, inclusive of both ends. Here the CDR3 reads CSAGGWSL.

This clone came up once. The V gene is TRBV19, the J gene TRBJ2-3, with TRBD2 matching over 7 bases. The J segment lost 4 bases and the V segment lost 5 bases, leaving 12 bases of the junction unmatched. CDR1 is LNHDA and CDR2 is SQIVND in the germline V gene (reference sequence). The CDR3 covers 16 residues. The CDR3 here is CASSPGWRERADTQYF. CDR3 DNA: TGTGCCAGTAGTCCCGGATGGCGGGAGAGGGCAGATACGCAGTATTTT.

The chain's CDR3 is CASSLDIASGRFFEQYF. For the CDR3, the DNA is TGTGCCAGCAGCTTAGATATAGCTAGCGGGAGGTTTTTCGAGCAGTACTTC. The V and J genes are TRBV11-2 and TRBJ2-7, with TRBD2 matching 11 bases. The CDR3 is 17 amino acids. The V and J ends lost 0 bases and 6 bases, in that order; junction bases with no gene match: 10. Germline values: CDR1 SGHAT, CDR2 FQNNGV.

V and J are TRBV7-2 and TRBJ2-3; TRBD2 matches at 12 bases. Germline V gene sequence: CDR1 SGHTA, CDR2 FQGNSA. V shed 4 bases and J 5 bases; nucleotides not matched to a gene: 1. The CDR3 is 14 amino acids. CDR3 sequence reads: CASSSGLAGDTQYF. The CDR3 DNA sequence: TGTGCCAGCAGCTCGGGACTAGCGGGAGATACGCAGTATTTT. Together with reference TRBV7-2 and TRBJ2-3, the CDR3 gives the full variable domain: GAGVSQSPSNKVTEKGKDVELRCDPISGHTALYWYRQSLGQGLEFLIYFQGNSAPDKSGLPSDRFSAERTGGSVSTLTIQRTQQEDSAVYLCASSSGLAGDTQYFGPGTRLTVL.

CDR3 bases: TGTGCCAGCAGCCGGGACAGGGGAACCTACGAGCAGTACTTC. Its protein is CASSRDRGTYEQYF. V gene TRBV5-5 combines with J gene TRBJ2-7; 10 nucleotides match TRBD1. Trimming at V came to 4 bases and at J to 2 bases, leaving 3 bases not matched to a gene. In germline, CDR1 is SGHKS, CDR2 YYEKEE (reference sequence). The CDR3 has 14 amino acids.

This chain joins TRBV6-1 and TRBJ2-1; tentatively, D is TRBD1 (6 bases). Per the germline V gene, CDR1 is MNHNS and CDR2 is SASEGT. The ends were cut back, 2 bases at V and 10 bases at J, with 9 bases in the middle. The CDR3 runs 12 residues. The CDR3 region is CASSEWGLEQFF. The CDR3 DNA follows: TGTGCCAGCAGTGAATGGGGGCTGGAGCAGTTCTTC.

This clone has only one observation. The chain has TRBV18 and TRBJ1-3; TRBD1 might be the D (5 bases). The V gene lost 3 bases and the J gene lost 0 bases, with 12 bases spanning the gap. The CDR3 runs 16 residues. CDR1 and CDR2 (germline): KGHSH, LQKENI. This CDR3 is CASSPTGTASGNTIYF. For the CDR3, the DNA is TGTGCCAGCTCACCCACCGGGACCGCCTCTGGAAACACCATATATTTT.

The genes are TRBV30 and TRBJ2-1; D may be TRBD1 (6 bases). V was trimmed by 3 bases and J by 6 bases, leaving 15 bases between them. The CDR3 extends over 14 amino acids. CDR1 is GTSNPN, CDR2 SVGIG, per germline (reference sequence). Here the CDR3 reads CAWSRDMWGNEQFF. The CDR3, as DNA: TGTGCCTGGAGCCGGGACATGTGGGGCAATGAGCAGTTCTTC.

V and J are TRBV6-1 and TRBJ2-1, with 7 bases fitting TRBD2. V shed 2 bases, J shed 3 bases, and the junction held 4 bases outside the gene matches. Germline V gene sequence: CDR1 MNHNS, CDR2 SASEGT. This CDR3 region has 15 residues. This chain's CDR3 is CASSEIGLGYNEQFF. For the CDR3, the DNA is TGTGCCAGCAGTGAAATAGGACTAGGCTACAATGAGCAGTTCTTC.

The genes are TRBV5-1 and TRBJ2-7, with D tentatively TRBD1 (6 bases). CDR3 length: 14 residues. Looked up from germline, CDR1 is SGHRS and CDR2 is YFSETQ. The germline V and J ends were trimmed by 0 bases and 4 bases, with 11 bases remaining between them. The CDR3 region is CASSLGTANYEQYF. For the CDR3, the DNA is TGCGCCAGCAGCTTGGGGACAGCTAATTACGAGCAGTACTTC.

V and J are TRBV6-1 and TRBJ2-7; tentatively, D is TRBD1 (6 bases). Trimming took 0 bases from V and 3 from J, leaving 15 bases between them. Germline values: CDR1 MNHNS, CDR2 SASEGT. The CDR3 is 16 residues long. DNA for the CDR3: TGTGCCAGCAGTGAAGCTTTTGGACAGCGGATCTACGAGCAGTACTTC. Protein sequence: CASSEAFGQRIYEQYF.

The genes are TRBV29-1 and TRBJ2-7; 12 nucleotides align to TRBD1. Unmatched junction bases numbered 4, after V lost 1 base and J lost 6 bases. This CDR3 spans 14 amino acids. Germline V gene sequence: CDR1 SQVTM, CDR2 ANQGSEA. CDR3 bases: TGCAGCGTTGAAGGCCGGGACAGGGGGCGCGAGCAGTACTTC. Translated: CSVEGRDRGREQYF.

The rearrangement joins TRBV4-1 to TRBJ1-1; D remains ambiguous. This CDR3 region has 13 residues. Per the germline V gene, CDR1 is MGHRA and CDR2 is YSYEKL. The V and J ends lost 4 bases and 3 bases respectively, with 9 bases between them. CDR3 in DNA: TGCGCCAGCAGCCCGGACCCTGACACTGAAGCTTTCTTT. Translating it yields CASSPDPDTEAFF.

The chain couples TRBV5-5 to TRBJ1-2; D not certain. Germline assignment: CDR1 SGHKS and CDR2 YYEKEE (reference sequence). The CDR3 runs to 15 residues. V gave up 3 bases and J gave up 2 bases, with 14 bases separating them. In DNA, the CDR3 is TGTGCCAGCAGCTCTGGTGGGAATGGGAACTATGGCTACACCTTC. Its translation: CASSSGGNGNYGYTF. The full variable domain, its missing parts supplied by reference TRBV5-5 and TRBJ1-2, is DAGVTQSPTHLIKTRGQQVTLRCSPISGHKSVSWYQQVLGQGPQFIFQYYEKEERGRGNFPDRFSARQFPNYSSELNVNALLLGDSALYLCASSSGGNGNYGYTFGSGTRLTVV.

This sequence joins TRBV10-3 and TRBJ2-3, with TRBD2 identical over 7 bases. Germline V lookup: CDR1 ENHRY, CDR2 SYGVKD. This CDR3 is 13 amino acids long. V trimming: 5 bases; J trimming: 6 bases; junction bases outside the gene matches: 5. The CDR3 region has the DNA TGTGCCATCAGTCGGGGACTACAGGATACGCAGTATTTT. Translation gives CAISRGLQDTQYF.

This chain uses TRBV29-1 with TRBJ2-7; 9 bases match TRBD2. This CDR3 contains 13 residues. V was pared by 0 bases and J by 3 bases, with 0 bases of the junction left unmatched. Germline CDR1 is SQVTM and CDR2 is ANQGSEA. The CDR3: CSVEEAGGYEQYF. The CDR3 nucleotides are TGCAGCGTTGAAGAAGCGGGAGGCTACGAGCAGTACTTC.

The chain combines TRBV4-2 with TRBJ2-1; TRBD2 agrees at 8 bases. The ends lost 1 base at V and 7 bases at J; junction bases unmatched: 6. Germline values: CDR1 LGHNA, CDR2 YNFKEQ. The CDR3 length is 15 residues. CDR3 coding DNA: TGTGCCAGCAGCCAAGGGACTAGCCACGGGAATGAGCAGTTCTTC. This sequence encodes CASSQGTSHGNEQFF.

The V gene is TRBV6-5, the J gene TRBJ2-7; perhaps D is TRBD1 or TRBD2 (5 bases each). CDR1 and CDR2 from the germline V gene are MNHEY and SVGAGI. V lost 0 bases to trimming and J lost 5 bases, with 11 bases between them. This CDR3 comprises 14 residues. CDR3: CASSYSTQGHEQYF. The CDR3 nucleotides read TGTGCCAGCAGTTACTCGACCCAGGGACACGAGCAGTACTTC.

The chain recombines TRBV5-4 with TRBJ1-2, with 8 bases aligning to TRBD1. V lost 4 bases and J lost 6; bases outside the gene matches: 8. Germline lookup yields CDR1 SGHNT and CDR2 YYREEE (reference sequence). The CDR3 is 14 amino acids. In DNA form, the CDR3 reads TGTGCCAGCAGCACAAGACAGGGGAGGGATGGCTACACCTTC. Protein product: CASSTRQGRDGYTF.

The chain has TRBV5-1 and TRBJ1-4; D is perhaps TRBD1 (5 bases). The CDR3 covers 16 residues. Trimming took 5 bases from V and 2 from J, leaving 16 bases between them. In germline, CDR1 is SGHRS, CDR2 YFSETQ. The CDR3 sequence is CASSPGTEVTNEKLFF. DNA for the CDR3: TGCGCCAGCAGTCCCGGGACGGAGGTGACTAATGAAAAACTGTTTTTT.

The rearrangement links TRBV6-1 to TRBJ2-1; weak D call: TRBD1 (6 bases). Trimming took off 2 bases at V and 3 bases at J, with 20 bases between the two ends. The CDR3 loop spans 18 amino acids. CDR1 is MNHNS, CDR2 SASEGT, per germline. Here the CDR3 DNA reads TGTGCCAGCAGTGAATTGGGGCAGGGGCGGGTCAACTACAATGAGCAGTTCTTC. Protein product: CASSELGQGRVNYNEQFF.

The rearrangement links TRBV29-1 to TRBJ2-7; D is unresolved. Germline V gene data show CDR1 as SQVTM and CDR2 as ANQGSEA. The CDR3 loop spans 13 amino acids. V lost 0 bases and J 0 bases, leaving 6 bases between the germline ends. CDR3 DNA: TGCAGCGTTGAAGATTTAGACTCCTACGAGCAGTACTTC. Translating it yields CSVEDLDSYEQYF.

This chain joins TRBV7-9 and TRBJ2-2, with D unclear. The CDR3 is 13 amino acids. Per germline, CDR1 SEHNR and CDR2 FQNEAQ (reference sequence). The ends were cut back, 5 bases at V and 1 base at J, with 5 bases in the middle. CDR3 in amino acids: CASSPGNTGELFF. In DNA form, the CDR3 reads TGTGCCAGCAGCCCGGGGAACACCGGGGAGCTGTTTTTT.

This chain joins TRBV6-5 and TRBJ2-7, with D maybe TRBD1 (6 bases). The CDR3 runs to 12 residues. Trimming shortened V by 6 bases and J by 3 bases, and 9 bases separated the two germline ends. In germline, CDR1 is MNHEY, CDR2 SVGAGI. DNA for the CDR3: TGTGCCAGCAGAACGGACAGCTACGAGCAGTACTTC. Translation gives CASRTDSYEQYF.

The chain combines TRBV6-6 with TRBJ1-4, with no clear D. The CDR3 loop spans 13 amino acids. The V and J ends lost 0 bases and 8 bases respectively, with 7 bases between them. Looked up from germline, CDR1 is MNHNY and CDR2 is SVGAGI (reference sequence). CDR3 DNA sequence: TGTGCCAGCAGTTACTCCAGTTTAGAAAAACTGTTTTTT. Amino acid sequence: CASSYSSLEKLFF.

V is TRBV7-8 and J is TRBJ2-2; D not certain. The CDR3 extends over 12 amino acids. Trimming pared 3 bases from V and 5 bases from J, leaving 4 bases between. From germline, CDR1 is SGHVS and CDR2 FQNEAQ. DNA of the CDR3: TGTGCCAGCAGCTTTAAGACCGGGGAGCTGTTTTTT. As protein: CASSFKTGELFF. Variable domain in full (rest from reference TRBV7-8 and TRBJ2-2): GAGVSQSPRYKVAKRGQDVALRCDPISGHVSLFWYQQALGQGPEFLTYFQNEAQLDKSGLPSDRFFAERPEGSVSTLKIQRTQQEDSAVYLCASSFKTGELFFGEGSRLTVL.

The CDR3 region is CASSWGQGSTDTQYF. DNA for the CDR3: TGTGCCAGCAGCTGGGGACAGGGGAGCACAGATACGCAGTATTTT. J is TRBJ2-3 and V is TRBV9, with TRBD1 identical over 10 bases. CDR3 size: 15 residues. V dropped 4 bases and J dropped 0; count of bases not matched to a gene: 2. The germline gives CDR1 SGDLS, CDR2 YYNGEE. The full variable domain, rest sourced from reference TRBV9 and TRBJ2-3, is DSGVTQTPKHLITATGQRVTLRCSPRSGDLSVYWYQQSLDQGLQFLIQYYNGEERAKGNILERFSAQQFPDLHSELNLSSLELGDSALYFCASSWGQGSTDTQYFGPGTRLTVL.